This T cell receptor (beta chain) is drawn from a study of read filtering for tumor transcriptome and immune sequencing. The CDR3 sequence is 15 residues long. Per the germline V gene, CDR1 is MGHRA and CDR2 is YSYEKL. This library used approximately 390 ng RNA and molecular barcoded adaptors spanning alpha/delta and beta/gamma chains. From the reads, TCRdb called clonotypes with MiXCR, one entry per CDR3 protein. This table holds 50,000 or so distinct CDR3 sequences, around 12% found once. This clonotype was recorded once. A much larger clonotype is one base distant, so this may be a read error. The TCR was taken from a donor at least 40 years old with multiple myeloma. Sequences were obtained from a population of CD138-negative cells sorted from bone marrow. The chain links TRBV4-1 to TRBJ2-1; maybe TRBD2 (5 bases). DNA of the CDR3: TGCGCCAGCAGCCATCCTTGGCGGGCCAACAATGGGCAGTTCTTC. As protein: CASSHPWRANNGQFF.